This is a list of T cell receptor beta chains from one sample in a study of blood T cell repertoires in COVID-19. Generated by immunoSEQ multiplex PCR, the TCRdb table keeps only in-frame clones and is missing some. The sample consists of some 250,000 clones, 70% to 90% of them appearing once. Sequencing was done on a sample of PBMCs or T cells enriched from blood (not recorded which). The receptor set was obtained from a woman aged 45-65 years who had recovered from COVID-19. Both conserved end residues are part of each CDR3. A D gene is named only where the DNA matches it firmly. The size field is filled for only some rows; it gives once, few, many or a size class.

TRBJ2-7,once,TRBD2,TRBV11-2,TGTGCCAGCAGCCGAGCGGGAGGGCAGACCTACGAGCAGTACTTC,CASSRAGGQTYEQYF
TRBJ2-7,NA,NA,TRBV28,TGTGCCAGCAAGTCGAGGACACCAACCTACGAGCAGTACTTC,CASKSRTPTYEQYF
TRBJ2-3,NA,TRBD1,TRBV18,TGTGCCAGCTCACTCCGACAGGGGAGCACAGATACGCAGTATTTT,CASSLRQGSTDTQYF
TRBJ2-7,few,NA,TRBV5-6,TGTGCCAGCAGCTTCCGGAGGGTTACCTACGAGCAGTACTTC,CASSFRRVTYEQYF
TRBJ2-4,once,TRBD2,TRBV2,TGTGCCAGCAGTGAGAGCGGGGGGTCCAAAAACATTCAGTACTTC,CASSESGGSKNIQYF
TRBJ2-1,NA,TRBD2,TRBV4-2,TGTGCCAGCAGCAGGGAGGGACTAGGGAATGAGCAGTTCTTC,CASSREGLGNEQFF
TRBJ1-4,NA,NA,TRBV25-1,TGTGCCAGCAGTGAATATCGAGGAGGGATTAATGAAAAACTGTTTTTT,CASSEYRGGINEKLFF
TRBJ2-1,NA,TRBD2,TRBV5-1,TGCGCCAGCGTGGGACTAGCGGGAGGTTCCTACAATGAGCAGTTCTTC,CASVGLAGGSYNEQFF
TRBJ2-1,NA,TRBD2,TRBV24-1,TGTGCCACCAGTGGGGGTAGCGGGAGCTCGCGGGTTGAGCAGTTCTTC,CATSGGSGSSRVEQFF
TRBJ1-6,few,NA,TRBV19,TGTGCCAGTAGTATAAGGGACGGGAGCTCCTATAATTCACCCCTCCACTTT,CASSIRDGSSYNSPLHF
TRBJ2-7,NA,NA,TRBV28,TGTGCCAGCAGTTTCCTCCGCTACGAGCAGTACTTC,CASSFLRYEQYF
TRBJ1-5,few,NA,TRBV19,TGTGCCAGTAGTTATTCTGCGGAGCGAATCAGCAATCAGCCCCAGCATTTT,CASSYSAERISNQPQHF
TRBJ2-2,NA,NA,TRBV27,TGTGCCAGCAGTCCCCTCGGCGGGGAGCTGTTTTTT,CASSPLGGELFF
TRBJ2-7,NA,NA,TRBV19,TGTGCCAGTAGTATCGACGGGACTGACCTAGACGAGCAGTACTTC,CASSIDGTDLDEQYF
TRBJ2-3,NA,NA,TRBV3-1/TRBV3-2,TGTGCCAGCAGCCAAGATCTAAGTTGGGAGAACACAGATACGCAGTATTTT,CASSQDLSWENTDTQYF
TRBJ1-1,few,NA,TRBV5-4,TGTGCCAGCAGCCCCGGGCGGGATGCTCGGGAAGCTTTCTTT,CASSPGRDAREAFF
TRBJ2-1,NA,TRBD1,TRBV12-3/TRBV12-4,TGTGCCAGCAGGGGGACAGGGGTTAATGAGCAGTTCTTC,CASRGTGVNEQFF
TRBJ2-3,NA,TRBD2,TRBV5-4,TGTGCCAGCAGCCTGGTACTAGCGGGAGCAATTGATACGCAGTATTTT,CASSLVLAGAIDTQYF
TRBJ2-1,NA,NA,TRBV28,TGTGCCAGCAGTTTTATGGACAGTGGTGAGCAGTTCTTC,CASSFMDSGEQFF
TRBJ1-1,NA,NA,TRBV7-9,TGTGCCAGCAGCTTAGCTTTATACACTGAAGCTTTCTTT,CASSLALYTEAFF
TRBJ1-2,NA,NA,TRBV3-1/TRBV3-2,TGTGCCAGCAGCCAAGATAACGTGGAGGACGGCTACACCTTC,CASSQDNVEDGYTF
TRBJ2-3,NA,TRBD2,TRBV19,TGTGCCAGTAAATACCGACTAGCGGGGCCAGATACGCAGTATTTT,CASKYRLAGPDTQYF
TRBJ2-6,NA,TRBD1,TRBV7-2,TGTGCCAGCAGCTTCAACAGGGGGAACGGGGCCAACGTCCTGACTTTC,CASSFNRGNGANVLTF
TRBJ2-1,NA,TRBD2,TRBV27,TGTGCCAGCAGTCCAGCTAGCGGGAGCCCCTACAATGAGCAGTTCTTC,CASSPASGSPYNEQFF
TRBJ2-3,NA,NA,TRBV20-1,TGCAGTGCTAGTCCGATGGACTACATCCTAAACACAGATACGCAGTATTTT,CSASPMDYILNTDTQYF
TRBJ1-2,NA,TRBD1,TRBV12-5,TGTGCTAGTGGTTTGGTTCAGGGGGCAAGCTATGGCTACACCTTC,CASGLVQGASYGYTF
TRBJ1-2,NA,TRBD1,TRBV27,TGTGCCAGCAGTTCCCGGGACAGGGGTGTTTATGGCTACACCTTC,CASSSRDRGVYGYTF
TRBJ1-1,few,NA,TRBV7-6,TGTGCCAGCAGCTTTGACATAAGCACTGAAGCTTTCTTT,CASSFDISTEAFF
TRBJ1-1,NA,NA,TRBV7-9,TGTGCCAGCGGATTAGACAGACTGAACACTGAAGCTTTCTTT,CASGLDRLNTEAFF
TRBJ2-7,once,TRBD1,TRBV29-1,TGCAGCGCCGGACAGGGAGACGCCTACGAGCAGTACTTC,CSAGQGDAYEQYF
TRBJ2-3,NA,TRBD2,TRBV7-8,TGTGCCAGCCGCCCGCTTGGGGGTGGGGGGAGGGCAGATACGCAGTATTTT,CASRPLGGGGRADTQYF
TRBJ2-2,NA,NA,TRBV5-8,TGTGCCAGCAGTTCCACGGGGTTGGGCACCGGGGAGCTGTTTTTT,CASSSTGLGTGELFF
TRBJ2-1,NA,TRBD2,TRBV4-1,TGCGCCAGCAGCCCGGGACTAGCGGGAGTTGGGGGCTCCTACAATGAGCAGTTCTTC,CASSPGLAGVGGSYNEQFF
TRBJ2-2,NA,TRBD1,TRBV5-4,TGTGCCAGCAGCTTGGCAGGGGGCCCCGGGGAGCTGTTTTTT,CASSLAGGPGELFF
TRBJ2-1,few,TRBD1,TRBV2,TGTGCCAGCAGGGTGCGGACAGGGGGTTCCTACAATGAGCAGTTCTTC,CASRVRTGGSYNEQFF
TRBJ1-1,NA,NA,TRBV21-1,TGTGCCAGCAGCAAAACCCGGACAGGGCGAATAATGAACACTGAAGCTTTCTTT,CASSKTRTGRIMNTEAFF
TRBJ2-7,NA,TRBD1,TRBV2,TGTGCCAGCAGTGATGGGACAGGTTATTCCTACGAGCAGTACTTC,CASSDGTGYSYEQYF
TRBJ1-1,NA,NA,TRBV7-9,TGTGCCAGCAGCGACGGCAGGGGAACTGAAGCTTTCTTT,CASSDGRGTEAFF
TRBJ1-3,few,TRBD1,TRBV15,TGTGCCACCAGCGCCAGACAGGGGAACTCTGGAAACACCATATATTTT,CATSARQGNSGNTIYF
TRBJ1-1,NA,TRBD1,TRBV12-3/TRBV12-4,TGTGCCAGCAGCTCCGGGACAGATGCTTTCTTT,CASSSGTDAFF
TRBJ1-4,NA,TRBD1,TRBV5-8,TGTGCCAGCAGCCGACGGACAGGGGATGAAAAACTGTTTTTT,CASSRRTGDEKLFF
TRBJ2-7,few,TRBD2,TRBV9,TGTGCCAGCAGCGCCGGGGGGAGCGAGCAGTACTTC,CASSAGGSEQYF
TRBJ1-2,NA,TRBD1,TRBV27,TGTGCCAGCAGTCCACCTCAGGGGGCTCTGAGTGGCTACACCTTC,CASSPPQGALSGYTF
TRBJ2-7,NA,TRBD1,TRBV7-9,TGTGCCAGCAGTCGTCGACAGGGGTATTTTTACGAGCAGTACTTC,CASSRRQGYFYEQYF
TRBJ2-1,NA,NA,TRBV10-1,TGCGCCAGCAGGGAAGAAACAGGGCCTGACTACAATGAGCAGTTCTTC,CASREETGPDYNEQFF
TRBJ1-6,once,NA,TRBV3-1/TRBV3-2,TGTGCCAGCAGCCAAAGGTGGGAGGGGAATTCACCCCTCCACTTT,CASSQRWEGNSPLHF
TRBJ2-1,NA,TRBD2,TRBV20-1,TGCAGTGCTAGTGGCCCGGGACTAGCGGGAGAGGCTGAGCAGTTCTTC,CSASGPGLAGEAEQFF
TRBJ1-6,once,NA,TRBV28,TGTGCCAGCACCGGAGGGAACAGTAATTCACCCCTCCACTTT,CASTGGNSNSPLHF
TRBJ2-7,NA,TRBD2,TRBV28,TGTGCCAGCAGTTTTTACGATTCACTAGCGGGAGGGCCGAAGTCCTACGAGCAGTACTTC,CASSFYDSLAGGPKSYEQYF
TRBJ2-7,NA,NA,TRBV2,TGTGCCAGTGCCGAGACTACGCACTCCTACGAGCAGTACTTC,CASAETTHSYEQYF
TRBJ2-3,NA,NA,TRBV2,TGTGCCAGCAGTGAAGTCATGCAGTATTTT,CASSEVMQYF
TRBJ1-5,once,NA,TRBV19,TGTGCCAGTAGGCTGGAGGGGAGGGGACATCAGCCCCAGCATTTT,CASRLEGRGHQPQHF
TRBJ1-2,NA,TRBD1,TRBV2,TGTGCCAGCAGTGTGGGTGACAGGGACCAACGCTACACCTTC,CASSVGDRDQRYTF
TRBJ2-7,NA,TRBD1,TRBV7-8,TGTGCCAGCAGCCCCCGGGACAGGGCTACCTACGAGCAGTACTTC,CASSPRDRATYEQYF